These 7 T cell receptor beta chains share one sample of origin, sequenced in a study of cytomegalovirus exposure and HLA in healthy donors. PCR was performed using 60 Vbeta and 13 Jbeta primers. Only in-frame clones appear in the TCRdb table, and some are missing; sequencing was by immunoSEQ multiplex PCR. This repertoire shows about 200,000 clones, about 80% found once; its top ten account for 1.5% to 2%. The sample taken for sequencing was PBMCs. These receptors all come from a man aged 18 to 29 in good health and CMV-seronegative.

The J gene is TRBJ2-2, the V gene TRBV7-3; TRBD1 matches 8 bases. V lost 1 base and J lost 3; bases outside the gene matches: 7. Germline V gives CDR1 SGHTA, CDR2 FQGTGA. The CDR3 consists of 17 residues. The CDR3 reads CASSLRTPDRDTGELFF. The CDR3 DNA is TGTGCCAGCAGCTTAAGGACCCCGGACAGGGACACCGGGGAGCTGTTTTTT. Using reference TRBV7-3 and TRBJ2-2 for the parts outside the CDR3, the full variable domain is GAGVSQTPSNKVTEKGKYVELRCDPISGHTALYWYRQSLGQGPEFLIYFQGTGAADDSGLPNDRFFAVRPEGSVSTLKIQRTERGDSAVYLCASSLRTPDRDTGELFFGEGSRLTVL.

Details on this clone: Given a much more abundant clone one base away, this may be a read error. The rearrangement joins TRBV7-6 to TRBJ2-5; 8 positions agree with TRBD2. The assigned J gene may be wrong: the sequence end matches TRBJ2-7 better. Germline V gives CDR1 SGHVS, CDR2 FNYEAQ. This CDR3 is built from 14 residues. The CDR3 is CASTPGTSWCEQYF. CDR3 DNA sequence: TGTGCCAGCACCCCGGGGACTAGTTGGTGCGAGCAGTACTTC.

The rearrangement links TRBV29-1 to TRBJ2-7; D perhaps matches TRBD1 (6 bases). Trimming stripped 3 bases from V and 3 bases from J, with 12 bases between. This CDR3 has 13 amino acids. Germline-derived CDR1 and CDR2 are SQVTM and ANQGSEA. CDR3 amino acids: CSVDQGSGYEQYF. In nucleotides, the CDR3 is TGCAGCGTTGACCAGGGGTCAGGCTACGAGCAGTACTTC.

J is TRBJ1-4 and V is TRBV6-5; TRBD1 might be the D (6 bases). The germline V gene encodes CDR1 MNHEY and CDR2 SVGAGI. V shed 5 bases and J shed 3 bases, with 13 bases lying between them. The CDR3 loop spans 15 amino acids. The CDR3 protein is CASSGRGRANEKLFF. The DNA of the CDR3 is TGTGCCAGCAGTGGCAGGGGCAGAGCTAATGAAAAACTGTTTTTT.

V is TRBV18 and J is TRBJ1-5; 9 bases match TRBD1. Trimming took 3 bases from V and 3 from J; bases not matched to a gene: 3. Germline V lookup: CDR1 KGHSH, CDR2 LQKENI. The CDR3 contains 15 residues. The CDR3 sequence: CASSPRQGDNQPQHF. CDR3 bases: TGTGCCAGCTCACCCAGACAGGGGGACAATCAGCCCCAGCATTTT.

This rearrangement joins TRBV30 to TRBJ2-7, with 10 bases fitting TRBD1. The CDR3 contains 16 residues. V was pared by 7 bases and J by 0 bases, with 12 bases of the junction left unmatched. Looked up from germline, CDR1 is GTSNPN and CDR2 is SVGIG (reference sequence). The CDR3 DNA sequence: TGTGCCTTGACTACCTCCGGGACAGGGGACTCCTACGAGCAGTACTTC. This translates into CALTTSGTGDSYEQYF.

The CDR3 bases are TGCGCCAGCAGCCAAGATCGGTCAGGGGGATACTCCTACAATGAGCAGTTCTTC. Translating it yields CASSQDRSGGYSYNEQFF. The V call is TRBV4-3, the J call TRBJ2-1; 7 positions agree with TRBD1. The V gene end was trimmed by 0 bases and the J gene end by 0 bases; junction bases not matched to a gene: 8. Looked up from germline, CDR1 is LGHNA and CDR2 is YSLEER. The CDR3 has 18 residues.